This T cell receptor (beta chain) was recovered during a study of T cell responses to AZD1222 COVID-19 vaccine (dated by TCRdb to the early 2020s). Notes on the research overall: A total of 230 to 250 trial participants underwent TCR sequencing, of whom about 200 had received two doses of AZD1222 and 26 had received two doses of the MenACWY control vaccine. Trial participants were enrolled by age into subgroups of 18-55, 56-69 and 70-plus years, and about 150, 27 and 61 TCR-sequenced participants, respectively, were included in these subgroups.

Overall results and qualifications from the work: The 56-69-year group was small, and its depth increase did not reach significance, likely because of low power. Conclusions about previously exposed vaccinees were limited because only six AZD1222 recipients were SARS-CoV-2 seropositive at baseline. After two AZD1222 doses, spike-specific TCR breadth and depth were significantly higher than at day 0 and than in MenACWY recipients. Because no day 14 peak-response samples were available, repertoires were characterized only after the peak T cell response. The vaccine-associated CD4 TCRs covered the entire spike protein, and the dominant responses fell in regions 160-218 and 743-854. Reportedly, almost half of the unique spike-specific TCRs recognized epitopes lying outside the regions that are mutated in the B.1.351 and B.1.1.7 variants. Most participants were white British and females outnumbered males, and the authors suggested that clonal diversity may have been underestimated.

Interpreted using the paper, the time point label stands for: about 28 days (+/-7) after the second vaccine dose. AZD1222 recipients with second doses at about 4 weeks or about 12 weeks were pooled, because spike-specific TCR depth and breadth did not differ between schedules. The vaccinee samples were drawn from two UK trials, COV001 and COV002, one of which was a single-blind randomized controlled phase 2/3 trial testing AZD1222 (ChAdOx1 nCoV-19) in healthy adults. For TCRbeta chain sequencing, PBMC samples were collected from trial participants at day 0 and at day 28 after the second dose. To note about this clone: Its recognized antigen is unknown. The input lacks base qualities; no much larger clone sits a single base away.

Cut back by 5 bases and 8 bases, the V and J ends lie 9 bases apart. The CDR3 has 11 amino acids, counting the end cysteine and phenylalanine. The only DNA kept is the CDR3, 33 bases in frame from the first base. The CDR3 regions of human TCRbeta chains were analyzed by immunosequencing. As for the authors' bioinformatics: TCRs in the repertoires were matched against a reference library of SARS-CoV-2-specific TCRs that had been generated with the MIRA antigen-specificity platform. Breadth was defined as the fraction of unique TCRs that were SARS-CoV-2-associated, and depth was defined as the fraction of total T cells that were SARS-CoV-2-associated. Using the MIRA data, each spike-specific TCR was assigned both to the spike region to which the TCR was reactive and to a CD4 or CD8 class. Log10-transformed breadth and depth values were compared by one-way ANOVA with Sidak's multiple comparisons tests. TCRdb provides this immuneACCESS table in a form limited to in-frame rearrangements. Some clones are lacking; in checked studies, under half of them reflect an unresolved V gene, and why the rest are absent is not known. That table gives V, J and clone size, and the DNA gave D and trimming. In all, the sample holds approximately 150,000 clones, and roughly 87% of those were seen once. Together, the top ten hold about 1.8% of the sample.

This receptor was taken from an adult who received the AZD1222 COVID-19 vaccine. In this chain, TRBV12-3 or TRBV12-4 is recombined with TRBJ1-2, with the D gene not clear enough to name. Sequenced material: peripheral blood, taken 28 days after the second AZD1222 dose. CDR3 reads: CASSGEGGYTF. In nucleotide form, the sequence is TGTGCCAGCAGTGGGGAGGGCGGCTACACCTTC.